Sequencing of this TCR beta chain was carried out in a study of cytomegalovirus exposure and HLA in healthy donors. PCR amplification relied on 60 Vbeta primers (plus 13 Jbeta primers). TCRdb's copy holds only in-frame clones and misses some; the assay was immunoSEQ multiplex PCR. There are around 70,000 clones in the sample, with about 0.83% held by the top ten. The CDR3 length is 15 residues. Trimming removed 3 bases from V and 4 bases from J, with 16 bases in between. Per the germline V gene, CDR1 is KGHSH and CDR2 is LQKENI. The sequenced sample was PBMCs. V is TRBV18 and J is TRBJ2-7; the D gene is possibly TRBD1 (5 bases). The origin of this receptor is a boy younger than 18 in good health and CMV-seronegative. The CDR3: CASSPQGGIKYEQYF. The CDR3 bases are TGTGCCAGCTCACCTCAGGGCGGAATAAAATACGAGCAGTACTTC.